These T cell receptor beta chains were read from a single sample in a study of T cell changes during pregnancy in multiple sclerosis. Sequenced by immunoSEQ multiplex PCR; TCRdb stores in-frame clones only, minus some. The sample records about 76,000 clones, approximately 94% being singletons. The sequencing here drew on peripheral blood, taken in the third trimester of pregnancy. Receptor source: a female donor with multiple sclerosis, enrolled in a pregnancy study. Each CDR3 is given with its conserved first and last residue. The order of the fields is CDR3 length, V gene, clone size, J gene, D gene, CDR3 DNA, CDR3 protein. A D gene is named only where the DNA matches it firmly. The size entry is marked missing in some rows and otherwise reads once, few, many or a size class.

cdr3_length: 16
v_call: TRBV5-1
clone_size: -
j_call: TRBJ2-6
d_call: -
cdr3_nt: TGCGCCAGCAGCTTTGGGCCCAGGGTTGGGGCCAACGTCCTGACTTTC
cdr3_aa: CASSFGPRVGANVLTF

cdr3_length: 12
v_call: TRBV2
clone_size: -
j_call: TRBJ2-1
d_call: TRBD1
cdr3_nt: TGTGCCAGCAGTATACAGGGGAATGAGCAGTTCTTC
cdr3_aa: CASSIQGNEQFF

cdr3_length: 14
v_call: TRBV7-3
clone_size: -
j_call: TRBJ1-1
d_call: TRBD1
cdr3_nt: TGTGCCAGCAGCCGGGACAGGGGTACCACTGAAGCTTTCTTT
cdr3_aa: CASSRDRGTTEAFF

cdr3_length: 15
v_call: TRBV7-9
clone_size: -
j_call: TRBJ2-5
d_call: TRBD1
cdr3_nt: TGTGCCAGCAGCTCCCGGGACAGGGGATTGGAGACCCAGTACTTC
cdr3_aa: CASSSRDRGLETQYF

cdr3_length: 13
v_call: TRBV25-1
clone_size: -
j_call: TRBJ2-1
d_call: TRBD1
cdr3_nt: TGTGCCAGCAGTGGGACAGGGTCCAATGAGCAGTTCTTC
cdr3_aa: CASSGTGSNEQFF

cdr3_length: 14
v_call: TRBV11-2
clone_size: -
j_call: TRBJ2-2
d_call: TRBD2
cdr3_nt: TGTGCCAGCAGTTTCCCGGGGGGCACCGGGGAGCTGTTTTTT
cdr3_aa: CASSFPGGTGELFF

cdr3_length: 14
v_call: TRBV4-2
clone_size: -
j_call: TRBJ2-3
d_call: -
cdr3_nt: TGTGCCAGCAGCCAAGGTCCCGCGGGAGATACGCAGTATTTT
cdr3_aa: CASSQGPAGDTQYF

cdr3_length: 17
v_call: TRBV9
clone_size: -
j_call: TRBJ2-3
d_call: TRBD2
cdr3_nt: TGTGCCAGCAGCGTAGCCCAGACTAGCGGGTCAACAGATACGCAGTATTTT
cdr3_aa: CASSVAQTSGSTDTQYF

cdr3_length: 15
v_call: TRBV7-3
clone_size: -
j_call: TRBJ2-3
d_call: TRBD2
cdr3_nt: TGTGCCAGCAGCAGAAGGACTAGCGGAACAGATACGCAGTATTTT
cdr3_aa: CASSRRTSGTDTQYF

cdr3_length: 15
v_call: TRBV4-1
clone_size: -
j_call: TRBJ2-7
d_call: TRBD2
cdr3_nt: TGCGCCAGCAGCGTATCGACTAGCCTCCCCAACGAGCAGTACTTC
cdr3_aa: CASSVSTSLPNEQYF

cdr3_length: 12
v_call: TRBV29-1
clone_size: -
j_call: TRBJ1-3
d_call: -
cdr3_nt: TGCAGCGTTGACAGCTCTGGAAACACCATATATTTT
cdr3_aa: CSVDSSGNTIYF

cdr3_length: 17
v_call: TRBV7-3
clone_size: -
j_call: TRBJ2-2
d_call: -
cdr3_nt: TGTGCCAGCAGCTTAACGTTTCTGGGGGGAGGCACCGGGGAGCTGTTTTTT
cdr3_aa: CASSLTFLGGGTGELFF

cdr3_length: 16
v_call: TRBV5-4
clone_size: -
j_call: TRBJ1-4
d_call: TRBD1
cdr3_nt: TGTGCCAGCAGCCTGGGACAGCTGAGAACTAATGAAAAACTGTTTTTT
cdr3_aa: CASSLGQLRTNEKLFF

cdr3_length: 15
v_call: TRBV5-6
clone_size: once
j_call: TRBJ1-6
d_call: TRBD1
cdr3_nt: TGTGCTAGCAGCTTTGGACAGGGGGTAAATTCACCCCTCCACTTT
cdr3_aa: CASSFGQGVNSPLHF

cdr3_length: 14
v_call: TRBV7-2
clone_size: -
j_call: TRBJ2-7
d_call: TRBD2
cdr3_nt: TGTGCCAGCAGCTTAGGGTCTGCGGGGGTGGAGCAGTACTTC
cdr3_aa: CASSLGSAGVEQYF

cdr3_length: 13
v_call: TRBV2
clone_size: -
j_call: TRBJ2-2
d_call: -
cdr3_nt: TGTGCCAGCAAGTCTATGGAGGCCGGGGAGCTGTTTTTT
cdr3_aa: CASKSMEAGELFF

cdr3_length: 14
v_call: TRBV2
clone_size: -
j_call: TRBJ2-1
d_call: TRBD2
cdr3_nt: TGTGCCAGCAGGGGGACTAGCGGGGGGATTGAGCAGTTCTTC
cdr3_aa: CASRGTSGGIEQFF

cdr3_length: 15
v_call: TRBV6-5
clone_size: -
j_call: TRBJ1-1
d_call: TRBD1
cdr3_nt: TGTGCCAGCAGTCCTGTGAGGGGGCGAGTCGCTGAAGCTTTCTTT
cdr3_aa: CASSPVRGRVAEAFF

cdr3_length: 16
v_call: TRBV6-6
clone_size: -
j_call: TRBJ1-2
d_call: TRBD1
cdr3_nt: TGTGCCAGCAGTTACACTGGACAGGGGGTGGATTATGGCTACACCTTC
cdr3_aa: CASSYTGQGVDYGYTF

cdr3_length: 15
v_call: TRBV12-2
clone_size: -
j_call: TRBJ1-2
d_call: -
cdr3_nt: TGTGCAAGTCGCTTAGAGAGGGCGGTGAACTATGGCTACACCTTC
cdr3_aa: CASRLERAVNYGYTF

cdr3_length: 16
v_call: TRBV9
clone_size: -
j_call: TRBJ1-4
d_call: -
cdr3_nt: TGTGCCAGCAGCGTCGACGAGGTCAGGGGCTCGGAAAAACTGTTTTTT
cdr3_aa: CASSVDEVRGSEKLFF

cdr3_length: 15
v_call: TRBV7-2
clone_size: -
j_call: TRBJ1-5
d_call: TRBD1
cdr3_nt: TGTGCCAGCAGGCCGTCGGGACAGAACAATCAGCCCCAGCATTTT
cdr3_aa: CASRPSGQNNQPQHF

cdr3_length: 13
v_call: TRBV2
clone_size: -
j_call: TRBJ2-7
d_call: TRBD2
cdr3_nt: TGTGCCAGCGGGGGGGTCTTCTCCTACGAGCAGTACTTC
cdr3_aa: CASGGVFSYEQYF

cdr3_length: 15
v_call: TRBV9
clone_size: -
j_call: TRBJ2-1
d_call: -
cdr3_nt: TGTGCCAGCAGCGTAGGGTGGGCAGGGGTGAGTGAGCAGTTCTTC
cdr3_aa: CASSVGWAGVSEQFF

cdr3_length: 13
v_call: TRBV10-3
clone_size: -
j_call: TRBJ1-2
d_call: -
cdr3_nt: TGTGCCATCAGTGAGACGGCTAACTATGGCTACACCTTC
cdr3_aa: CAISETANYGYTF

cdr3_length: 14
v_call: TRBV9
clone_size: -
j_call: TRBJ2-7
d_call: -
cdr3_nt: TGTGCCAGCAGCGTAGGATCGGAGGCCTACGAGCAGTACTTC
cdr3_aa: CASSVGSEAYEQYF

cdr3_length: 13
v_call: TRBV11-3
clone_size: -
j_call: TRBJ1-1
d_call: TRBD1
cdr3_nt: TGTGCCAGCAGCTTAGGAACAGGGGGTGAAGCTTTCTTT
cdr3_aa: CASSLGTGGEAFF

cdr3_length: 13
v_call: TRBV5-1
clone_size: once
j_call: TRBJ2-7
d_call: -
cdr3_nt: TGCGCCAGCAGCTTGGGTTTAGGGGACGAGCAGTACTTC
cdr3_aa: CASSLGLGDEQYF

cdr3_length: 13
v_call: TRBV2
clone_size: -
j_call: TRBJ2-7
d_call: -
cdr3_nt: TGTGCCAGCAGGGGCAGGGGTGTCTACGAGCAGTACTTC
cdr3_aa: CASRGRGVYEQYF

cdr3_length: 15
v_call: TRBV19
clone_size: many
j_call: TRBJ1-5
d_call: -
cdr3_nt: TGTGCCAGTAATAGGGGAACGCTGAGCAATCAGCCCCAGCATTTT
cdr3_aa: CASNRGTLSNQPQHF

cdr3_length: 12
v_call: TRBV18
clone_size: -
j_call: TRBJ2-3
d_call: -
cdr3_nt: TGTGCCAGCTCACAGGGGCCAGATACGCAGTATTTT
cdr3_aa: CASSQGPDTQYF

cdr3_length: 16
v_call: TRBV6-6
clone_size: -
j_call: TRBJ1-1
d_call: TRBD1
cdr3_nt: TGTGCCAGCAGACCCCGGGACAGGGGGTATGACACTGAAGCTTTCTTT
cdr3_aa: CASRPRDRGYDTEAFF

cdr3_length: 15
v_call: TRBV4-3
clone_size: -
j_call: TRBJ2-7
d_call: -
cdr3_nt: TGCGCCAGCAGCCACGAGATCGGGAGAGCCTACGAGCAGTACTTC
cdr3_aa: CASSHEIGRAYEQYF

cdr3_length: 13
v_call: TRBV15
clone_size: -
j_call: TRBJ2-7
d_call: -
cdr3_nt: TGTGCCACCAGCAGAGATCGCCACTACGAGCAGTACTTC
cdr3_aa: CATSRDRHYEQYF

cdr3_length: 15
v_call: TRBV7-9
clone_size: -
j_call: TRBJ1-2
d_call: TRBD1
cdr3_nt: TGTGCCAGCAGCTTAGGGGCGACAGGGATGGATGGCTACACCTTC
cdr3_aa: CASSLGATGMDGYTF

cdr3_length: 16
v_call: TRBV27
clone_size: -
j_call: TRBJ1-4
d_call: TRBD1
cdr3_nt: TGTGCCAGCAGCAGGGACAGGCGGAGGTTAAATGAAAAACTGTTTTTT
cdr3_aa: CASSRDRRRLNEKLFF

cdr3_length: 15
v_call: TRBV7-2
clone_size: -
j_call: TRBJ1-2
d_call: -
cdr3_nt: TGTGCCAGCAGCCCCGGGGGAACGTCTAACTATGGCTACACCTTC
cdr3_aa: CASSPGGTSNYGYTF

cdr3_length: 15
v_call: TRBV10-3
clone_size: -
j_call: TRBJ1-4
d_call: TRBD1
cdr3_nt: TGTGCCATCAGTGATCCCGGGACAGGGGGTGAAAAACTGTTTTTT
cdr3_aa: CAISDPGTGGEKLFF

cdr3_length: 16
v_call: TRBV19
clone_size: -
j_call: TRBJ2-7
d_call: TRBD2
cdr3_nt: TGTGCCAGTAGTAGGACTAGCGGGGGATCATCCTACGAGCAGTACTTC
cdr3_aa: CASSRTSGGSSYEQYF

cdr3_length: 15
v_call: TRBV4-3
clone_size: -
j_call: TRBJ1-6
d_call: -
cdr3_nt: TGCGCCAGCAGCCAAGACTTCGGCTATAATTCACCCCTCCACTTT
cdr3_aa: CASSQDFGYNSPLHF

cdr3_length: 15
v_call: TRBV19
clone_size: -
j_call: TRBJ2-7
d_call: -
cdr3_nt: TGTGCCAGTAGTATTACACACTATTTCTCCTACGAGCAGTACTTC
cdr3_aa: CASSITHYFSYEQYF

cdr3_length: 18
v_call: TRBV4-1
clone_size: -
j_call: TRBJ1-1
d_call: -
cdr3_nt: TGCGCCAGCAGCCAAGATCCCAGTGGGGCGGGAATCAACACTGAAGCTTTCTTT
cdr3_aa: CASSQDPSGAGINTEAFF

cdr3_length: 15
v_call: TRBV7-2
clone_size: -
j_call: TRBJ2-1
d_call: TRBD2
cdr3_nt: TGTGCCAGCAGCTTTTCCGGGACTAGCGGGGGGGCGAGGATCTTC
cdr3_aa: CASSFSGTSGGARIF

cdr3_length: 16
v_call: TRBV7-2
clone_size: -
j_call: TRBJ2-2
d_call: TRBD2
cdr3_nt: TGTGCCAGCAGCCTACTAGCGGGGGGGCTTAGCGGGGAGCTGTTTTTT
cdr3_aa: CASSLLAGGLSGELFF

cdr3_length: 13
v_call: TRBV27
clone_size: -
j_call: TRBJ2-7
d_call: -
cdr3_nt: TGTGCCAGCAGTTTTCAGGGGCGCTACGAGCAGTACTTC
cdr3_aa: CASSFQGRYEQYF

cdr3_length: 16
v_call: TRBV2
clone_size: -
j_call: TRBJ2-3
d_call: -
cdr3_nt: TGTGCCAGCTCCCAGAACGGACACCTCTCGACAGATACGCAGTATTTT
cdr3_aa: CASSQNGHLSTDTQYF

cdr3_length: 13
v_call: TRBV6-6
clone_size: -
j_call: TRBJ1-1
d_call: TRBD1
cdr3_nt: TGTGCCAGCGGAAGACAGGGACACACTGAAGCTTTCTTT
cdr3_aa: CASGRQGHTEAFF